This is a list of T cell receptor beta chains from one sample in a study of blood T cell repertoires in COVID-19. Using immunoSEQ multiplex PCR, the repertoire was profiled, and TCRdb retains in-frame clones only, with some absent. The sample yields a few hundred thousand clones, 70% to 90% seen once. The sample comprised PBMCs or T cells enriched from blood (not recorded which). These receptors came from a woman in her twenties or thirties who had recovered from COVID-19. CDR3s include the opening cysteine and the closing phenylalanine or tryptophan. D genes are given only for firm matches. Only some rows state a clone size, as once, few, many or a class for expanded clones.

clone size: .
D gene: .
J gene: TRBJ1-1
V gene: TRBV18
CDR3 protein: CASTRTENTEAFF
CDR3 DNA: TGTGCCAGCACCCGGACAGAGAACACTGAAGCTTTCTTT

clone size: once
D gene: .
J gene: TRBJ1-4
V gene: TRBV12-3/TRBV12-4
CDR3 protein: CASSSPGGKLFF
CDR3 DNA: TGTGCCAGCAGTTCGCCCGGAGGAAAACTGTTTTTT

clone size: .
D gene: .
J gene: TRBJ1-2
V gene: TRBV29-1
CDR3 protein: CSVVPQGYGYTF
CDR3 DNA: TGCAGCGTGGTGCCTCAGGGCTATGGCTACACCTTC

clone size: .
D gene: TRBD1
J gene: TRBJ1-2
V gene: TRBV29-1
CDR3 protein: CSVVMLTGAEGYTF
CDR3 DNA: TGCAGCGTTGTAATGTTGACAGGGGCAGAAGGCTACACCTTC

clone size: .
D gene: .
J gene: TRBJ1-4
V gene: TRBV28
CDR3 protein: CASSPPREKLFF
CDR3 DNA: TGTGCCAGCAGCCCGCCTAGAGAAAAACTGTTTTTT

clone size: .
D gene: TRBD1
J gene: TRBJ2-7
V gene: TRBV3-1/TRBV3-2
CDR3 protein: CASSPRTGWYEQYF
CDR3 DNA: TGTGCCAGCAGCCCCAGGACAGGGTGGTACGAGCAGTACTTC

clone size: .
D gene: .
J gene: TRBJ1-4
V gene: TRBV7-2
CDR3 protein: CASSLDGRGFEKLFF
CDR3 DNA: TGTGCCAGCAGCTTAGATGGCAGGGGCTTCGAAAAACTGTTTTTT

clone size: .
D gene: TRBD2
J gene: TRBJ2-3
V gene: TRBV5-1
CDR3 protein: CASSVATSGGTLDTQYF
CDR3 DNA: TGCGCCAGCAGCGTAGCGACTAGCGGGGGGACTCTAGATACGCAGTATTTT

clone size: .
D gene: TRBD1
J gene: TRBJ2-3
V gene: TRBV19
CDR3 protein: CASSIGRGQGTDTQYF
CDR3 DNA: TGTGCCAGTAGTATAGGCAGGGGACAGGGCACAGATACGCAGTATTTT

clone size: .
D gene: .
J gene: TRBJ2-1
V gene: TRBV5-1
CDR3 protein: CASSFESPYNEQFF
CDR3 DNA: TGCGCCAGCAGCTTCGAGAGCCCCTACAATGAGCAGTTCTTC

clone size: few
D gene: .
J gene: TRBJ1-5
V gene: TRBV2
CDR3 protein: CASSDRVSNQPQHF
CDR3 DNA: TGTGCCAGCAGTGACAGGGTATCCAATCAGCCCCAGCATTTT

clone size: .
D gene: .
J gene: TRBJ2-1
V gene: TRBV5-4
CDR3 protein: CASSRTPIGYNEQFF
CDR3 DNA: TGTGCCAGCAGTAGGACTCCTATCGGGTACAATGAGCAGTTCTTC

clone size: .
D gene: .
J gene: TRBJ2-3
V gene: TRBV5-4
CDR3 protein: CASSLVPRSTDTQYF
CDR3 DNA: TGTGCCAGCAGCTTGGTGCCGAGAAGCACAGATACGCAGTATTTT

clone size: .
D gene: TRBD2
J gene: TRBJ2-3
V gene: TRBV6-2/TRBV6-3
CDR3 protein: CASSGGLAASTDTQYF
CDR3 DNA: TGTGCCAGCAGTGGGGGACTAGCGGCGAGCACAGATACGCAGTATTTT

clone size: .
D gene: .
J gene: TRBJ1-3
V gene: TRBV6-5
CDR3 protein: CASSITGTGGNTIYF
CDR3 DNA: TGTGCCAGCAGTATTACTGGGACTGGGGGAAACACCATATATTTT

clone size: .
D gene: TRBD1
J gene: TRBJ2-5
V gene: TRBV18
CDR3 protein: CASSSSTGGLETQYF
CDR3 DNA: TGTGCCAGCTCATCCTCGACAGGGGGCTTGGAGACCCAGTACTTC

clone size: .
D gene: .
J gene: TRBJ1-5
V gene: TRBV6-2/TRBV6-3
CDR3 protein: CASSYSSSRNQPQHF
CDR3 DNA: TGTGCCAGCAGTTACTCGAGTTCGCGCAATCAGCCCCAGCATTTT

clone size: .
D gene: .
J gene: TRBJ1-5
V gene: TRBV30
CDR3 protein: CAWSRQDQPQHF
CDR3 DNA: TGTGCCTGGAGTCGACAGGACCAGCCCCAGCATTTT

clone size: .
D gene: .
J gene: TRBJ1-1
V gene: TRBV11-2
CDR3 protein: CASSPTGMNTEAFF
CDR3 DNA: TGTGCCAGCAGCCCTACAGGGATGAACACTGAAGCTTTCTTT

clone size: .
D gene: TRBD1
J gene: TRBJ1-1
V gene: TRBV5-1
CDR3 protein: CASSPGQGLYTEAFF
CDR3 DNA: TGCGCCAGCAGCCCCGGACAGGGATTGTACACTGAAGCTTTCTTT

clone size: once
D gene: .
J gene: TRBJ2-2
V gene: TRBV2
CDR3 protein: CASSPGTGELFF
CDR3 DNA: TGTGCCAGCAGTCCAGGCACCGGGGAGCTGTTTTTT

clone size: .
D gene: TRBD1
J gene: TRBJ1-4
V gene: TRBV5-1
CDR3 protein: CASSFTGGPNEKLFF
CDR3 DNA: TGCGCCAGCAGCTTTACAGGGGGCCCTAATGAAAAACTGTTTTTT

clone size: .
D gene: .
J gene: TRBJ2-3
V gene: TRBV18
CDR3 protein: CASSRMTSTDTQYF
CDR3 DNA: TGTGCCAGCTCACGAATGACTAGCACAGATACGCAGTATTTT

clone size: .
D gene: .
J gene: TRBJ1-2
V gene: TRBV3-1/TRBV3-2
CDR3 protein: CASSRNVYGYTF
CDR3 DNA: TGTGCCAGCAGCCGTAATGTCTATGGCTACACCTTC

clone size: once
D gene: .
J gene: TRBJ2-7
V gene: TRBV5-1
CDR3 protein: CASRKQGNYEQYF
CDR3 DNA: TGCGCCAGCCGAAAGCAGGGGAACTACGAGCAGTACTTC

clone size: .
D gene: TRBD1
J gene: TRBJ1-3
V gene: TRBV3-1/TRBV3-2
CDR3 protein: CASSQPGQGGNTIYF
CDR3 DNA: TGTGCCAGCAGCCAGCCGGGACAGGGTGGAAACACCATATATTTT

clone size: few
D gene: .
J gene: TRBJ1-1
V gene: TRBV27
CDR3 protein: CASSLTGFGNTEAFF
CDR3 DNA: TGTGCCAGCAGTTTAACAGGGTTTGGGAACACTGAAGCTTTCTTT

clone size: .
D gene: TRBD2
J gene: TRBJ2-5
V gene: TRBV3-1/TRBV3-2
CDR3 protein: CASSQVRLAGETQYF
CDR3 DNA: TGTGCCAGCAGCCAAGTTCGACTAGCGGGGGAGACCCAGTACTTC

clone size: .
D gene: TRBD2
J gene: TRBJ2-3
V gene: TRBV30
CDR3 protein: CAWTNGESSGYSGTQYF
CDR3 DNA: TGTGCCTGGACCAATGGGGAGTCTAGCGGGTACTCCGGTACGCAGTATTTT

clone size: .
D gene: .
J gene: TRBJ1-1
V gene: TRBV2
CDR3 protein: CARTGGVNTEAFF
CDR3 DNA: TGTGCCAGGACCGGGGGGGTGAACACTGAAGCTTTCTTT